This T cell receptor beta chain emerged from a study of shared clonotypes between healthy human individuals. Points from the study as a whole: Sorted-subset sequencing, rarefaction showed, was incomplete despite large depth.

Data came from immunoSEQ multiplex PCR; TCRdb stores just in-frame clones and leaves some out. The table has about 640,000 clones, approximately 75% seen once. Germline CDR1 SGDLS, CDR2 YYNGEE. V lost 0 bases, J lost 1 base, and 9 bases lay in between. This CDR3 is 15 amino acids long. Negatively enriched CD4+ T cells were divided by CD45RA into naive and memory. As for this clone: Its antigen is unknown.

The chain joins TRBV9 to TRBJ2-3; D remains unclear. Sequenced input: memory CD4+ T cells sorted from blood. Regarding subset: CD45RA-negative fraction. This receptor was identified in a woman aged 25 to 39 in good health. This CDR3 is CASSVGPERTDTQYF. CDR3 nucleotides: TGTGCCAGCAGCGTAGGCCCAGAACGCACAGATACGCAGTATTTT.